The rows below give T cell receptor beta chains drawn from one sample of a study of T cells in Graves' hyperthyroidism and ophthalmopathy. TCRdb passed the multiplex PCR reads through MiXCR, listing each CDR3 protein once. The profile covers around 540,000 distinct CDR3 sequences, with more than 15% appearing a single time and around 28% taken by the ten largest. Input material: blood. The receptors here all came from a woman aged 25-40 years with Graves' ophthalmopathy. The CDR3 runs from the conserved cysteine through the conserved F or W. A D gene is named only where the DNA matches it firmly. Where a row states a size, it is once, few, many or the class of an expanded clone; other rows omit it.

CDR3nt,CDR3aa,d_gene,j_gene,abundance,v_gene
TGCGCCAGCAGCTTGGAGCGACAGGGAGAAGCTTTCTTT,CASSLERQGEAFF,TRBD1,TRBJ1-1,many,TRBV5-1
TGTGCCAGCAGTGACCGGGACAGGGGGCGCATACCCTATAATTCACCCCTCCACTTT,CASSDRDRGRIPYNSPLHF,TRBD1,TRBJ1-6,.,TRBV2
TGTGCCAGCAGCCAGACTAGCGGGAGCCTCGATACGCAGTATTTT,CASSQTSGSLDTQYF,TRBD2,TRBJ2-3,few,TRBV14
TGTGCCAGCAGCCAAGACCCCTGGACTAGCGGACACCAAGAGACCCAGTACTTC,CASSQDPWTSGHQETQYF,TRBD2,TRBJ2-5,.,TRBV3-1
TGTGCCAGCGGAGACCAGGGTTACAATCAGCCCCAGCATTTT,CASGDQGYNQPQHF,.,TRBJ1-5,.,TRBV19
TGTGCCAGCAGTGCCGTAAGACTAGCGGGGGACTCTTACGAGCAGTACTTC,CASSAVRLAGDSYEQYF,TRBD2,TRBJ2-7,few,TRBV5-5
TGCGCCAGCAGCTTAGACAGGGGAAGTAACACAGATACGCAGTATTTT,CASSLDRGSNTDTQYF,TRBD1,TRBJ2-3,many,TRBV5-1
TGCGCCAGCAGCCACAACAGGGGCGGGAATCAGCCCCAGCATTTT,CASSHNRGGNQPQHF,TRBD1,TRBJ1-5,.,TRBV4-1
TGTGCCACCAGCAGAGATCTCAACCGGGAGACCCAGTACTTC,CATSRDLNRETQYF,.,TRBJ2-5,.,TRBV15
TGTGCCAGCAGCTTAGAACGGGGTACAGGGTACGAGCAGTACTTC,CASSLERGTGYEQYF,.,TRBJ2-7,few,TRBV7-2
TGTGCCAGCAGCTTAGGGCGTAGGGGGCCTAGTAAACCGTACTACGAGCAGTACTTC,CASSLGRRGPSKPYYEQYF,TRBD1,TRBJ2-7,.,TRBV11-1
TGTGCCAGCAGTTTATTCAGGGGGGACTACGAGCAGTACTTC,CASSLFRGDYEQYF,.,TRBJ2-7,few,TRBV28
TGCAGTACTCCCCCAAAGACTAGCGGACAAGAGACCCAGTACTTC,CSTPPKTSGQETQYF,TRBD2,TRBJ2-5,many,TRBV20-1
TGTGCCAGCAGTTACTCCCAGCCGCCCCAGCATTTT,CASSYSQPPQHF,.,TRBJ1-5,.,TRBV6-2/TRBV6-3
TGTGCCAGCAGTTTAACCGGGACTACGGGAGAGACCCAGTACTTC,CASSLTGTTGETQYF,TRBD2,TRBJ2-5,many,TRBV12-3/TRBV12-4
TGTGCCAGCAGTTCCAAGCGGGAGGGCCCCGATACGCAGTATTTT,CASSSKREGPDTQYF,TRBD2,TRBJ2-3,many,TRBV27
TGTGCCAGCAGCCAAGAGAGGTACAATGAGCAGTTCTTC,CASSQERYNEQFF,.,TRBJ2-1,.,TRBV16